This TCR beta chain originates from a study of response to subunit inactivated influenza vaccine (dated 2018 in TCRdb). About the investigation overall: Deep quantitative profiling of the T cell receptor repertoire was used in the study to follow responses to a trivalent subunit inactivated influenza vaccine. Overall study results and their limits: The authors proposed that each seasonal influenza vaccination may bring in only a limited number of new T cells.

V ends up 1 base short and J 4 bases short, with an unmatched junction base count of 7. CDR1 SGHAT and CDR2 FQDESV were looked up in the germline V gene (reference sequence). Counted from cysteine to phenylalanine, this CDR3 has 18 amino acids. Only CDR3 DNA remains: 54 bases, in frame from the first base. A few counts support this clonotype. Its cognate antigen has yet to be identified. No per-base quality is available; no much larger clone lies one base away. The method behind the library was RT-PCR. The instrument given in TCRdb is Illumina HiSeq 2500. Using fastp trimming at Q25 and MiXCR clonotype assembly, TCRdb reanalyzed the public sequencing data and kept in-frame beta chains. Rows with a matching CDR3 protein are joined into one entry that keeps the most common DNA and genes. For this sample the table gives about 570,000 distinct CDR3 sequences, of which approximately 10% were detected only once. Of the sample, 11% falls within the top ten clones.

The same sample was also studied in work on T cells expressing NK-cell markers. The second study's paper adds: TCR beta cDNA libraries were made by 5'RACE template switching that added a universal primer site and unique molecular identifiers. In sorted CD3+CD56+NKG2C+, CD3+CD56+NKG2C- and CD3+CD56-NKG2C+ T-cell subsets from several donors, TCR beta-chain repertoires were profiled. Among the eight sequenced donors, seven were HCMV-seropositive and one was HCMV-seronegative. To restrict sorting to alphabetaTCR-expressing T cells, an anti-gammadeltaTCR antibody was added in several experiments. In a handful of donors, the dominant CD3+CD56+NKG2C+ clonotypes were among the top 10 CD8+ clonotypes and accounted for about 1.0-7.0% of CD8+ T cells. Those dominant clonotypes were again the most abundant among CD3+CD56-NKG2C+ cells in a few donors, at about 25-65%. Whether the expanded NKG2C-expressing T cell clones were specific for HCMV antigens was left unclear. All eight donors whose samples were sequenced were randomly selected healthy volunteers, three of them men and five women. A commercial ELISA kit detecting HCMV-specific IgG in serum was used to determine HCMV serostatus. Ficoll density gradient centrifugation was used to isolate peripheral blood mononuclear cells from blood. For more than five donors, bulk peripheral blood T-cell repertoires were also sequenced from unsorted PBMC. cDNA synthesis was primed from the TCR beta constant segment, followed by two successive PCR amplification steps. Libraries were sequenced as 2 x 150 bp reads on Illumina HiSeq 2000/2500, MiSeq or NextSeq. Reads were demultiplexed and grouped by UMI with MIGEC, and clonotypes were assembled and quantified with MiTCR. To remove erroneous sequences, TCR cDNA sequences were retained only when supported by two or more reads. The tcR package was used for downstream repertoire analysis, and clonotypes were matched between fractions using CDR3 nucleotide sequence together with V segment. VDJmatch was used to annotate antigen specificity against VDJdb, with one amino acid substitution allowed in CDR3.

Rearrangement joined TRBV11-1 to TRBJ2-3; 14 middle bases align to TRBD2. The source is a man between 45 and 60 years old who received an inactivated influenza vaccine. Donor details come from another sample of the same person, matched by shared clones. This material consisted of PBMCs from blood, taken on the day of vaccination. The base sequence is TGTGCCAGCAGCTTAGGGTGGACTAGCGGGGGGTTGCCAGATACGCAGTATTTT. This is translated as CASSLGWTSGGLPDTQYF. When the CDR3 is completed using the reference TRBV11-1 and TRBJ2-3 genes on either side, the full variable domain is EAEVAQSPRYKITEKSQAVAFWCDPISGHATLYWYRQILGQGPELLVQFQDESVVDDSQLPKDRFSAERLKGVDSTLKIQPAELGDSAMYLCASSLGWTSGGLPDTQYFGPGTRLTVL.